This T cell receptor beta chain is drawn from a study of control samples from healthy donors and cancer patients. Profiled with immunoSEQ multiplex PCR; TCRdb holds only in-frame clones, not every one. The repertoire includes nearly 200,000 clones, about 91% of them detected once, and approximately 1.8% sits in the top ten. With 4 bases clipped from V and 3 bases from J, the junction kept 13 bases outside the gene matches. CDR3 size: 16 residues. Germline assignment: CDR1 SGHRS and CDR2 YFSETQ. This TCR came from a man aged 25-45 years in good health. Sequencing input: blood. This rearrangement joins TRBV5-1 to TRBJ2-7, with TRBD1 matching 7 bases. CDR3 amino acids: CASSPTRDRNVYEQYF. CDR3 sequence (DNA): TGCGCCAGCAGCCCCACTAGGGACAGAAACGTCTACGAGCAGTACTTC.